The subject of this entry is one TCR beta chain. In the authors' methods: Reference gene primer amplification yielded estimated nucleated cell counts. Clones were read by immunoSEQ multiplex PCR, and TCRdb kept only the in-frame ones, dropping some. V and J calls and clone size come straight from that table; D and trimming were deduced from the DNA. The sample comprises under 250,000 clones, around 82% of which are singletons, and around 8.9% rests with the top ten. The entry originates in a study of blood T cell repertoires in COVID-19. Looking at the study overall: Samples taken during acute and convalescent COVID-19 were collected in the United States, Italy and Spain. The cDNA or gDNA used as material had been derived from T cells, B-cell-depleted T cells, or PBMCs.

The CDR3 extends over 14 amino acids. Germline-derived CDR1 and CDR2 are SQVTM and ANQGSEA. The ends were cut back, 5 bases at V and 0 bases at J, with 10 bases in the middle. The clonotype comes from a man aged 40-49 years with active or convalescent COVID-19. This chain uses TRBV29-1 with TRBJ2-2; D is possibly TRBD1 (5 bases). Sequencing was carried out using peripheral blood. In DNA form, the CDR3 reads TGCAGCGTTATGTCAGGGACGAACACCGGGGAGCTGTTTTTT. It translates to CSVMSGTNTGELFF.